This T cell receptor (beta chain) was retrieved from a study of blood T cell repertoires in COVID-19. Turning to the study itself: Whether acute or convalescent, the COVID-19 samples came from the United States, Italy and Spain. Sample material is recorded as cDNA or gDNA derived from T cells, B-cell-depleted T cells, or PBMCs.

How the authors handled the data: Amplification from reference gene primers served as the basis for estimated nucleated cell counts. Clones were sequenced by immunoSEQ multiplex PCR, and TCRdb holds only the in-frame ones, with some missing. V and J calls and clone size are given by that table; D and trimming were obtained from the DNA. The table lists a few hundred thousand clones, 85% of them singletons. The TCR sequence derives from a woman aged 18 to 35 with acute or convalescent COVID-19. The specimen sequenced was peripheral blood.

CDR3 sequence (DNA): TGTGCCAGCAGTGACTCGGGGCGCTATGGCTACACCTTC. The encoded protein is CASSDSGRYGYTF. V usage is TRBV6-4 and J usage is TRBJ1-2, with TRBD1 as a possible D gene (5 bases). Germline V gene lookup returns CDR1 MRHNA and CDR2 SNTAGT. Trimming removed 0 bases from V and 4 bases from J, with 6 bases in between. There are 13 residues in the CDR3.